The clone carrying this TCR beta chain was detected a few times. Produced via immunoSEQ multiplex PCR; TCRdb's table is partial and in-frame only. The top ten clones hold roughly 0.13% of a sample with around 2.1 million clones, approximately 96% of them seen once. CDR1 and CDR2 from the germline V gene are ENHRY and SYGVKD. Trimming cost V 6 bases and J 4 bases, with 21 bases left between them. The CDR3 loop spans 16 amino acids. These data come from a study of shared clonotypes between healthy human individuals. Free of recent acute infections or vaccinations, the donors were healthy HIV-negative adults.

The clonotype originates from a man younger than 35 in good health. V and J are TRBV10-3 and TRBJ1-2, with D perhaps matching TRBD1 (6 bases). Specimen: naive CD4+ T cells sorted from blood. Subset of the sample: CD45RA+ positively selected. As DNA, the CDR3 is TGTGCCATCAGCACCGGGACAAGTGCATCCCCCTATGGCTACACCTTC. This sequence encodes CAISTGTSASPYGYTF.